The rows below give T cell receptor beta chains drawn from one sample of a study of blood T cell repertoires in COVID-19. The repertoire was sequenced with immunoSEQ multiplex PCR; TCRdb's copy has only in-frame clones and lacks some. This table has fewer than 350,000 clones, about nine tenths appearing once. Sample: PBMCs or T cells enriched from blood (not recorded which). The receptors were sampled from a man aged 55 to 69 who had recovered from COVID-19. Both conserved end residues are trimmed from each CDR3.

TRBJ1-4 TRBV9 17 ASSPLRGGPAATNEKLF
TRBJ2-3 TRBV5-8 14 ASGGSGGSGTDTQY
TRBJ1-5 TRBV28 12 ASSSDISNQPQH
TRBJ1-5 TRBV5-8 12 ASSLYVVSQPQH
TRBJ1-2 TRBV19 11 ASSPGLPYGYT
TRBJ2-1 TRBV2 12 ASNQREGGNEQF
TRBJ2-7 TRBV20-1 9 SANRVYEQY
TRBJ2-1 TRBV7-2 13 ASSLGGTGDNEQF
TRBJ1-2 TRBV5-4 12 ASSSGQGRYGYT
TRBJ1-5 TRBV4-1 18 ASSPHLDRGQAGRNQPQH
TRBJ2-7 TRBV9 12 ASSVGLAGGEQY
TRBJ2-5 TRBV6-1 13 ASSENTGAQETQY
TRBJ2-5 TRBV5-4 14 ASSYGLAGLKETQY
TRBJ1-6 TRBV5-5 14 ASSPRQGAANSPLH
TRBJ2-1 TRBV5-5 13 ASSRRTSGNNEQF
TRBJ1-2 TRBV18 12 ASSPEGEGTGYT
TRBJ2-2 TRBV9 12 ASSVSGGTGELF
TRBJ1-5 TRBV2 12 ASSESAGGQPQH
TRBJ2-2 TRBV7-7 17 ASSLTIAGGPLNTGELF
TRBJ2-3 TRBV5-1 12 ASSLGQAADTQY
TRBJ1-2 TRBV28 13 ASSILPPGGYGYT
TRBJ2-7 TRBV2 16 ASSEAHSGRAGSYEQY
TRBJ2-2 TRBV6-2/TRBV6-3 16 ASSYGLAGGPGTGELF
TRBJ2-1 TRBV28 14 ASSILAGRSYNEQF
TRBJ2-1 TRBV5-1 14 ASSPVPRGSYNEQF
TRBJ2-1 TRBV4-2 12 ASSQEAPGNEQF
TRBJ2-5 TRBV7-2 10 ASSLNRQVQY
TRBJ2-7 TRBV27 11 ASSTDRIQEQY
TRBJ1-4 TRBV18 15 ASSPFQGAVQLEKLF
TRBJ2-2 TRBV7-3 14 ASSRAGTGVTGELF
TRBJ2-3 TRBV5-1 13 ASSFDRGGTDTQY
TRBJ2-7 TRBV7-2 11 ASSLANRDEQY
TRBJ2-5 TRBV21-1 15 ASSSSRGQFAKETQY
TRBJ1-4 TRBV11-2 13 ASSFVRGSNEKLF
TRBJ1-6 TRBV14 17 ASSQGPRDRGNFDSPLH
TRBJ2-1 TRBV10-3 15 AISVRVAGESYNEQF
TRBJ2-7 TRBV28 12 ASSTGGASDEQY
TRBJ2-7 TRBV7-9 13 ASSFYGINSYEQY
TRBJ2-1 TRBV29-1 10 SVDIRLSEQF
TRBJ1-2 TRBV15 14 ATSRDLVQGRDGYT
TRBJ2-6 TRBV7-2 14 ASRDRGVSGANVLT
TRBJ1-4 TRBV2 12 ASSSSLTNEKLF